The clone carrying this T cell receptor (beta chain) appeared a few times. These data belong to a study of response to subunit inactivated influenza vaccine. MiXCR was run by TCRdb on the RT-PCR reads, yielding one entry per CDR3 protein. The sample includes around 650,000 distinct CDR3 sequences, about a sixth of them seen just once. Trimming shortened V by 3 bases and J by 5 bases, and 13 bases separated the two germline ends. The length of the CDR3 is 14 residues. Specimen: PBMCs from blood, collected about 11 days after vaccination. The V call is TRBV12-3 or TRBV12-4, the J call TRBJ1-1; D not certain. The receptor's source is a man between 50 and 59 years old who received an inactivated influenza vaccine. CDR3 in amino acids: CASSFSLRATEAFF. The CDR3 nucleotides are TGTGCCAGCAGTTTTAGTCTTAGGGCGACTGAAGCTTTCTTT.